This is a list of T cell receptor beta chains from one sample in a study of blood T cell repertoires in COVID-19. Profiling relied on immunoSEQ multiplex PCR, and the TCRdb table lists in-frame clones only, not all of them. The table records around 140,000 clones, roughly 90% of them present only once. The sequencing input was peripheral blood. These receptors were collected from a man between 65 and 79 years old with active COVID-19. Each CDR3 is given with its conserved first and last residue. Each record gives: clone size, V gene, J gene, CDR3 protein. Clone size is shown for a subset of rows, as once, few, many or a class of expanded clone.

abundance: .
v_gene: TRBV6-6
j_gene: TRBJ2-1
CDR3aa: CASSPRGAPRSEQFF

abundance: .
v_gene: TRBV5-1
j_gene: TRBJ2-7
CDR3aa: CASRRGSSASYEQYF

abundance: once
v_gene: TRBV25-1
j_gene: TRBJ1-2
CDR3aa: CASSEAGGNFYTF

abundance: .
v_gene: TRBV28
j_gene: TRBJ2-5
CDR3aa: CASSLSRGTQYF

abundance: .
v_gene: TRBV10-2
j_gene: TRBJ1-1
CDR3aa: CASSELTGTGGEAFF

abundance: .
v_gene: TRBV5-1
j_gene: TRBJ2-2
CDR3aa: CASSSQTGAGELFF

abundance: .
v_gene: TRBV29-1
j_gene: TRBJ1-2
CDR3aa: CSVEEARGYGYTF

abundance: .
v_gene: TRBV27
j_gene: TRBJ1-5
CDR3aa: CASSLDRVNQPQHF

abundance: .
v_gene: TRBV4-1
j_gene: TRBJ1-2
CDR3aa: CASSQGTGMDYGYTF

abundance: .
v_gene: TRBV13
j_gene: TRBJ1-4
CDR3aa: CASSLGTGGNEKLFF

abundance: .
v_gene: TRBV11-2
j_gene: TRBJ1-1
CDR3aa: CASSLGQGAYTEAFF

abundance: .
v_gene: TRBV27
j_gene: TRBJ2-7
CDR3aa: CASSVTRSYEQYF

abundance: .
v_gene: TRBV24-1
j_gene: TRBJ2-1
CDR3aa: CATSDPWTGGNEQFF

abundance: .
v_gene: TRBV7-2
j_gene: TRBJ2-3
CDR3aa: CASSLSPAADTQYF

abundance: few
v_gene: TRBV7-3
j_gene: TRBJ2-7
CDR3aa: CASSFAGSYEQYF

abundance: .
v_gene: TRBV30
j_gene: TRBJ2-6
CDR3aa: CAWSANRAGANVLTF

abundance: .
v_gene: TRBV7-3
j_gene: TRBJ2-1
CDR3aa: CASSLRASGREQFF

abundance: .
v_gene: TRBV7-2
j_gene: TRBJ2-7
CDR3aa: CASSFGDSYEQYF

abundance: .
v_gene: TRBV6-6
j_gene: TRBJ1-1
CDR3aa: CASNTGVRTEAFF

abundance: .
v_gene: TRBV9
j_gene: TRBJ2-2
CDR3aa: CASSVEKGTGDTGELFF

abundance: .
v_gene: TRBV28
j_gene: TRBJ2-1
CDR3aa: CASRPSGRAGNEQFF

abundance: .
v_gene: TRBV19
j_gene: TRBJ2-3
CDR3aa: CASRASGPHTDTQYF

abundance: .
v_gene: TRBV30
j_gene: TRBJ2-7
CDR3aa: CACSRNEVQQYF

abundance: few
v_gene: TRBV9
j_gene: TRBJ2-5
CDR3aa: CASSEGAGAGETQYF

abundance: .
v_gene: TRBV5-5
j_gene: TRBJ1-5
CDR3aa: CASSGGTGGQGNQPQHF

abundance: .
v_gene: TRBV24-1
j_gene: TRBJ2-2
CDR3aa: CATSDSASGRKGGELFF

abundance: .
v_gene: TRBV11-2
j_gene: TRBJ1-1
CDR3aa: CASSLDGWGQENTEAFF

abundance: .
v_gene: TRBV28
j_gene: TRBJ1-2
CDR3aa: CASSRGQGTSGYTF

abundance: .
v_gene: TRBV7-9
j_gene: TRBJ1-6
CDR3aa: CASSTTGINSPLHF

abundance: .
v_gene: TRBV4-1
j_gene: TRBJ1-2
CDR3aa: CASSQGTQGVNGYTF

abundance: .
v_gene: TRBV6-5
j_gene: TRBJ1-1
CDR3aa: CASSYEEHTEAFF

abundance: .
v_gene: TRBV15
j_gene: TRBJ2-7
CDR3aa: CATSRDRLALTYEQYF

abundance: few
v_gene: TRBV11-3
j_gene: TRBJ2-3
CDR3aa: CASSLEGTGTDTQYF

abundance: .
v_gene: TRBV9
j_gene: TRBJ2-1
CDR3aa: CASSPDIPRSVYGGEQFF

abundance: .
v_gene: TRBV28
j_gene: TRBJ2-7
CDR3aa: CASSSPGLAGHEQYF

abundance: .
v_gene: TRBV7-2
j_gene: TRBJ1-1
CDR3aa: CASSLVPTANTEAFF

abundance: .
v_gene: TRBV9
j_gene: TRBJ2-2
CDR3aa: CASSRLDNTGELFF

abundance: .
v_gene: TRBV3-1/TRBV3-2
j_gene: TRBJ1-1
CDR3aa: CASSQRDRGPAFF

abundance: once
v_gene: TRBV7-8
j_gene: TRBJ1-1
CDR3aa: CASSLVLRNTEAFF

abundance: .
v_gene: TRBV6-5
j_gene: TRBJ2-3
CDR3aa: CASSSGQGIDTQYF

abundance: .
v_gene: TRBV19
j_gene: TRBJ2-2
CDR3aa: CASSIARGTGETGELFF

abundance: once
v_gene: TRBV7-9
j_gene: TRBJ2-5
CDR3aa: CASSPSGGKPKETQYF

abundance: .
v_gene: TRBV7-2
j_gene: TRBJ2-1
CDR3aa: CASSLSVSGSAYNEQFF

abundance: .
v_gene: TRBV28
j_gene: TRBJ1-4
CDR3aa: CASSLSGTAEKLFF

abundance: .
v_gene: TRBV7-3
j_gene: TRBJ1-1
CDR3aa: CASSKDRVGGKDTEAFF

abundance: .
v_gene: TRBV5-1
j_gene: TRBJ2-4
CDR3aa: CASSLATDSQNIQYF

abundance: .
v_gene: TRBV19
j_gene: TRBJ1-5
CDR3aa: CASSITGKQPQHF

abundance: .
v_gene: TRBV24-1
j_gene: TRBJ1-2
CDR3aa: CATSGSPGGSGYTF

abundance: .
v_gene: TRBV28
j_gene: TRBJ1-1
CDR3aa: CASSSGDRQGAEAFF

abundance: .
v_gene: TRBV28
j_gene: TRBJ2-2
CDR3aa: CASRPTRTAAGELFF